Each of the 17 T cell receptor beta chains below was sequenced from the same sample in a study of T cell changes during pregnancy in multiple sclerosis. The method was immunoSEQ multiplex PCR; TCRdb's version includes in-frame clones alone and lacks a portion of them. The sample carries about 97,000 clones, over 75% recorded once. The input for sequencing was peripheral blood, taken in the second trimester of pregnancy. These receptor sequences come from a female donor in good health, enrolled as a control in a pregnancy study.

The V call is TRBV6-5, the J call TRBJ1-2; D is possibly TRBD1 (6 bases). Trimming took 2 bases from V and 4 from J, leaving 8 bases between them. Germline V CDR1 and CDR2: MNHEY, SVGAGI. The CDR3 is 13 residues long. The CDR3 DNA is TGTGCCAGCAGTTACGGGGGCGGCTATGGCTACACCTTC. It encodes CASSYGGGYGYTF.

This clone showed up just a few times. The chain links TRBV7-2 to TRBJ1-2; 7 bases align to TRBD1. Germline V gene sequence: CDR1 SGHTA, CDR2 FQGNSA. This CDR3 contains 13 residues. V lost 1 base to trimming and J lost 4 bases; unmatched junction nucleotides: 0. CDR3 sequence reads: CASSLDRGYGYTF. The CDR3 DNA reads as TGTGCCAGCAGCTTAGACAGGGGCTATGGCTACACCTTC. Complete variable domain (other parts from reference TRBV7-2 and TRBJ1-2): GAGVSQSPSNKVTEKGKDVELRCDPISGHTALYWYRQSLGQGLEFLIYFQGNSAPDKSGLPSDRFSAERTGGSVSTLTIQRTQQEDSAVYLCASSLDRGYGYTFGSGTRLTVV.

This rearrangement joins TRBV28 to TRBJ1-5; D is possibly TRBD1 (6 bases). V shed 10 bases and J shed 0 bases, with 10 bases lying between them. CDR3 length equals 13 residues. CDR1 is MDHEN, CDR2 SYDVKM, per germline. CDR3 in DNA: TGTGCCATCGGACAGTATAGCAATCAGCCCCAGCATTTT. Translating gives CAIGQYSNQPQHF. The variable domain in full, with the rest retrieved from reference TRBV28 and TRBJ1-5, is DVKVTQSSRYLVKRTGEKVFLECVQDMDHENMFWYRQDPGLGLRLIYFSYDVKMKEKGDIPEGYSVSREKKERFSLILESASTNQTSMYLCAIGQYSNQPQHFGDGTRLSIL.

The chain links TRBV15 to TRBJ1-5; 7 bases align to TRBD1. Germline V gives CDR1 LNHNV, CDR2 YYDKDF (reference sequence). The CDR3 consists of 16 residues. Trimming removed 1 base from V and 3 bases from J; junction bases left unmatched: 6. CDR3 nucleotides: TGTGCCACCAGCAGAGTGTCCAGGGGGGACAATCAGCCCCAGCATTTT. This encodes CATSRVSRGDNQPQHF.

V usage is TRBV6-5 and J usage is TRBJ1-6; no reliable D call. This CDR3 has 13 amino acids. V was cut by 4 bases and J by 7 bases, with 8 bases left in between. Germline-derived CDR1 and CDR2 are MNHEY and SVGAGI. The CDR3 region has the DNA TGTGCCAGCAGTTTCTCTCTAAATTCACCCCTCCACTTT. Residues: CASSFSLNSPLHF.

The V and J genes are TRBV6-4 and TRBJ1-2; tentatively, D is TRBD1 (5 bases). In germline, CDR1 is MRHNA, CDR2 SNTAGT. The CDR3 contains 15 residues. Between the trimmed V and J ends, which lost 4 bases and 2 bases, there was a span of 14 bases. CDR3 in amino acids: CASSGGQGGNYGYTF. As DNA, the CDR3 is TGTGCCAGCAGTGGAGGGCAGGGAGGCAACTATGGCTACACCTTC.

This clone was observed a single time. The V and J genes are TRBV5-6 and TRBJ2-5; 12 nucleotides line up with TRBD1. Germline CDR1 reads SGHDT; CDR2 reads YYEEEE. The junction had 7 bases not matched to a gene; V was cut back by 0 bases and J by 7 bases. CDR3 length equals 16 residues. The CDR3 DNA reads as TGTGCCAGCAGCTTGGGGCCGGGACAGGGGGCCGGGACCCAGTACTTC. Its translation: CASSLGPGQGAGTQYF.

The CDR3 DNA reads TGTGCCAGCAGCCTTCAGGGACAGATTGTCACCGGGGAGCTGTTTTTT. Protein: CASSLQGQIVTGELFF. The rearrangement uses TRBV7-2 and TRBJ2-2; TRBD1 aligns across 7 bases. There are 16 residues in the CDR3. With V trimmed by 5 bases and J by 4 bases, 10 bases remained unmatched. Germline CDR1 SGHTA, CDR2 FQGNSA.

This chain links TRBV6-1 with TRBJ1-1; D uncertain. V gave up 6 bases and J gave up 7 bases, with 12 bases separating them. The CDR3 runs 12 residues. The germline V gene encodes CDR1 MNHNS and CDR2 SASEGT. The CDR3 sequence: CASSPPGVEAFF. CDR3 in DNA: TGTGCCAGCAGCCCCCCGGGTGTTGAAGCTTTCTTT.

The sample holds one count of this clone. The CDR3 sequence: CASRDRGRISDVNIQYF. The CDR3 coding sequence is TGTGCCAGTAGGGACAGGGGGCGCATCTCGGATGTAAACATTCAGTACTTC. The V gene is TRBV19, the J gene TRBJ2-4, with 11 bases fitting TRBD1. This CDR3 is built from 17 residues. V shed 6 bases, J shed 6 bases, and the junction held 13 bases outside the gene matches. Germline V gene sequence: CDR1 LNHDA, CDR2 SQIVND (reference sequence).

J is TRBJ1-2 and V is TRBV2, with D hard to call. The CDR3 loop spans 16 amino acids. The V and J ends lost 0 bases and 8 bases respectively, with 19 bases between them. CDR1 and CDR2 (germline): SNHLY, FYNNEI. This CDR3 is CASSEALALTLRGYTF. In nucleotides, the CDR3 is TGTGCCAGCAGTGAAGCGCTGGCACTGACACTTCGAGGCTACACCTTC.

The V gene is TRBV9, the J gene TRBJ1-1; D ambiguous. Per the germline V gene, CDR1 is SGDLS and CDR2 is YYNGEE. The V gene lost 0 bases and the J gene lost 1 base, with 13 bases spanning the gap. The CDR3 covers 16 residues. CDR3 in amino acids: CASSVAYLPPNTEAFF. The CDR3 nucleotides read TGTGCCAGCAGCGTAGCTTATCTCCCCCCGAACACTGAAGCTTTCTTT.

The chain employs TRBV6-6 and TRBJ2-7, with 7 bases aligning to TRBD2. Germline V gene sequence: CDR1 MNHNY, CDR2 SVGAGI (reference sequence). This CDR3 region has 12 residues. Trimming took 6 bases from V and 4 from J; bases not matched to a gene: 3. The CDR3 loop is CASRPGGYEQYF. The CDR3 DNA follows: TGTGCCAGCAGACCCGGGGGGTACGAGCAGTACTTC.

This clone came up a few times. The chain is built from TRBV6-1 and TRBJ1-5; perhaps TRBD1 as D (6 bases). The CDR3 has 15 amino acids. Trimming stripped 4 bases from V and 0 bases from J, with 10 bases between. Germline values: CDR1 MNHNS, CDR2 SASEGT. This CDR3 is CASSGQVYSNQPQHF. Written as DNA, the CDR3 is TGTGCCAGCAGTGGACAGGTTTATAGCAATCAGCCCCAGCATTTT.

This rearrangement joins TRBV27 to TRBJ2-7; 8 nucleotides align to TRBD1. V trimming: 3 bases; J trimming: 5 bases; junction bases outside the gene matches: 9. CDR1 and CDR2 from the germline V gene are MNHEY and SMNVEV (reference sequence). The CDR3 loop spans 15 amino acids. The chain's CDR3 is CASSFWQGASHEQYF. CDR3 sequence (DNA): TGTGCCAGCAGTTTCTGGCAGGGGGCTTCCCACGAGCAGTACTTC.

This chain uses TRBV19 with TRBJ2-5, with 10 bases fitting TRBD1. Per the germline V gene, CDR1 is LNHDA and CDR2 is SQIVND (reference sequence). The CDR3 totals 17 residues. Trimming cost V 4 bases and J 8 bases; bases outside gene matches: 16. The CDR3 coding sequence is TGTGCCAGTAGTAAGGTCTTCGGGACAGGGGACAGTGGAACCCAGTACTTC. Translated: CASSKVFGTGDSGTQYF.

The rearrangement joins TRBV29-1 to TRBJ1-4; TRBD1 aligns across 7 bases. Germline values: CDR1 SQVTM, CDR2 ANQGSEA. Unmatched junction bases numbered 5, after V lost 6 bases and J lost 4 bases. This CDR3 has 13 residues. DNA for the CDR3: TGCAGCGTAACAGGGGCCTATAATGAAAAACTGTTTTTT. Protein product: CSVTGAYNEKLFF.